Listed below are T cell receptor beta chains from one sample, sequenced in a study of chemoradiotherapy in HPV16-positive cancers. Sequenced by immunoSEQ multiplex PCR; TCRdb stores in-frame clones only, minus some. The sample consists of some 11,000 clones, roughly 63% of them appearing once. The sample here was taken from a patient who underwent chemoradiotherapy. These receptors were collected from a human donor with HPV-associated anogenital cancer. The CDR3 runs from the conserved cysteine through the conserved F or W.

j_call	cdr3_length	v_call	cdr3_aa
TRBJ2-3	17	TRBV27	CASSFLKASRAPDTQYF
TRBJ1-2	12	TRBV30	CAWDSSNYGYTF
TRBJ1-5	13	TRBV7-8	CASSFTEHQPQHF
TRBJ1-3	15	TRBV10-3	CAISSSPPDGNTIYF
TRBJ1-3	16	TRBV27	CASSPQVGVSGNTIYF
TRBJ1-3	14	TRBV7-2	CASSLDYSGNTIYF
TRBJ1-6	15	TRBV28	CASSSGTAADSPLHF
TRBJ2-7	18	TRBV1	CTSSQDWLMAQDSYEQYF
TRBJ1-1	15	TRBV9	CASTSRDRVDTEAFF
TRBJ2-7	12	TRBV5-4	CASSLDRAEQYF
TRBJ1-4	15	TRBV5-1	CASRGMGLRNEKLFF
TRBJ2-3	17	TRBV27	CASSNTPTGGPTDTQYF
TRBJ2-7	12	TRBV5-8	CASSRGNYEQYF
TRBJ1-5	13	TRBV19	CASKDRDDQPQHF
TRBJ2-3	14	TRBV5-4	CASSRDRATDTQYF
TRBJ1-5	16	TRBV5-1	CASSVGEGSSNQPQHF
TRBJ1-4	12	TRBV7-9	CASSLDRDKLFF
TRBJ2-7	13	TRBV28	CASSQDGAYEQYF
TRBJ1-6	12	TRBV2	CASRAGESPLHF
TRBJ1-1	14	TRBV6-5	CASSPFHLNTEAFF
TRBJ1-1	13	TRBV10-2	CASRITGSPEAFF
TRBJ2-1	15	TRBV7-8	CASSPRWGSYNEQFF
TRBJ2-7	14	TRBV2	CASRVQGGGYEQYF
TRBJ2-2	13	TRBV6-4	CASSVDVAGELFF
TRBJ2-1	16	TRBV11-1	CASSLGGGLSYNEQFF
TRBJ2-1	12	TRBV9	CASRGRYNEQFF
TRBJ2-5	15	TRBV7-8	CASSLGGAPQETQYF
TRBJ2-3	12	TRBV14	CASSHRTDTQYF
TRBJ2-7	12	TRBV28	CASSLIGYEQYF
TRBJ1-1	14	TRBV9	CASSAQGDDTEAFF
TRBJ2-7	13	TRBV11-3	CASSLTADSEQYF
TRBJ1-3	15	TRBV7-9	CASSFGQGIRNTIYF
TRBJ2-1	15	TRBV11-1	CASSPAGQAYNEQFF
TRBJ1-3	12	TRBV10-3	CAIGEAGNTIYF
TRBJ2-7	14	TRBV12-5	CASGGGQGATEQYF
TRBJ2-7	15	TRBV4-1	CASSQIGESSYEQYF
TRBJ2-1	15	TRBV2	CASSIRGQGLLGGVF
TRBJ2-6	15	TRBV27	CASSYYRSGANVLTF
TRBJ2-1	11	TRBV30	CAWREDNEQFF
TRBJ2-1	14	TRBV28	CASRSTRRVGEQFF
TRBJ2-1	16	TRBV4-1	CASSQDQGGSYNEQFF
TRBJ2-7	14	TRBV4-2	CASSQERGLYEQYF